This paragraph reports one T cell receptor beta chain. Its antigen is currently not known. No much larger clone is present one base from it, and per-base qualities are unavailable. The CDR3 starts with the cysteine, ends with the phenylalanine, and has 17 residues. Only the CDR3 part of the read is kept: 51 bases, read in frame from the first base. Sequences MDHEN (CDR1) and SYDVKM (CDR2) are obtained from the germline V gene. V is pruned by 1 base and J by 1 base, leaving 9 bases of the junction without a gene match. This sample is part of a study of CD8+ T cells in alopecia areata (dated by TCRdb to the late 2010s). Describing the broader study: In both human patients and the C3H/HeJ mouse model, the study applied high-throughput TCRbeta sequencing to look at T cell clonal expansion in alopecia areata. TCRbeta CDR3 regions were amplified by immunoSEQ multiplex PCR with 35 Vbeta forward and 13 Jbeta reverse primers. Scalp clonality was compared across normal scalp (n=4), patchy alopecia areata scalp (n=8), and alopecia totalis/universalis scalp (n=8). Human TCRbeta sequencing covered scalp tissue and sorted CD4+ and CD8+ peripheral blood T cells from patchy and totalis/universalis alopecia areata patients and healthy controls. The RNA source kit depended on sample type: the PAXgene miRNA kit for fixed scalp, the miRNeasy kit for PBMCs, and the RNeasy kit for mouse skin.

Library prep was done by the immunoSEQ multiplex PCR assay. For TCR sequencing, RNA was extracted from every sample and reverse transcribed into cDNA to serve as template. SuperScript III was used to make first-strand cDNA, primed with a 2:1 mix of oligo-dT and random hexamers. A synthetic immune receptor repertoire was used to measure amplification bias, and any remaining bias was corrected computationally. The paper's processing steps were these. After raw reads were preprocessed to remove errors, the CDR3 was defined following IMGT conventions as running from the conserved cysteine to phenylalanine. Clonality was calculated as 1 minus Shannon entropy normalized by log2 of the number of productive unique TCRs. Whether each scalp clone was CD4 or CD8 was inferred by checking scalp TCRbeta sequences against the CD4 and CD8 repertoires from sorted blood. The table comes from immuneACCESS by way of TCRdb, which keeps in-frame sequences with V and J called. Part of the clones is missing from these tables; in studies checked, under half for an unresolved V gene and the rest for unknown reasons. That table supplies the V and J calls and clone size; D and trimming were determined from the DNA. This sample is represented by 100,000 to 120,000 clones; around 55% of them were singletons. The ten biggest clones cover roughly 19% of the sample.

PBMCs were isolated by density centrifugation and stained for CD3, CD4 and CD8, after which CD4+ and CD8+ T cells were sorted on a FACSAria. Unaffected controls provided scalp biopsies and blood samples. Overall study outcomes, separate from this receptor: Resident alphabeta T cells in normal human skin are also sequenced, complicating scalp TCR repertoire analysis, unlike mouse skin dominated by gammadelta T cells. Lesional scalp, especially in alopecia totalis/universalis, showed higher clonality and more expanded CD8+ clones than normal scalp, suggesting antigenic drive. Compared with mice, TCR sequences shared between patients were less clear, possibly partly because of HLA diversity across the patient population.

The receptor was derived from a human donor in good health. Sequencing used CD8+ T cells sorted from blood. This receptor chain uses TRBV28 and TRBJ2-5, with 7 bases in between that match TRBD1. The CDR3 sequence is CASSLSPWGQLQETQYF. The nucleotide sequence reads TGTGCCAGCAGTTTATCCCCTTGGGGACAGCTCCAAGAGACCCAGTACTTC.